This T cell receptor (beta chain) was identified during a study of chemoradiotherapy in HPV16-positive cancers. The CDR3 totals 14 residues. Germline loops: CDR1 SGHRS, CDR2 YFSETQ. The V end was cut by 0 bases, the J end by 5 bases, with 11 bases between. This clone occurred once. Using immunoSEQ multiplex PCR, the repertoire was profiled, and TCRdb retains in-frame clones only, with some absent. Of 30,000 to 35,000 clones listed, 70% to 90% are singletons. Sample: blood, taken from a patient who underwent chemoradiotherapy. The gene calls are TRBV5-1 and TRBJ2-5; D not resolved. The sequence was collected from a human donor with HPV-associated anogenital cancer. DNA of the CDR3: TGCGCCAGCAGCTTGGGGGCACAAATGGAGACCCAGTACTTC. Translation: CASSLGAQMETQYF.